This TCR beta chain comes out of a study of CD8 T cells in Susac syndrome. This clonotype was recorded only once. Reverse transcription of roughly 0.5 to 1 ug RNA was carried out with random hexamers. Via MiXCR, TCRdb re-called the immunoSEQ multiplex PCR reads, giving one row per CDR3 protein. The sample includes 170,000 or so distinct CDR3 sequences, about 96% of them seen just once. The V gene's germline CDR1 is MDHEN and CDR2 SYDVKM. V lost 10 bases and J lost 8; bases outside the gene matches: 14. CDR3 length: 13 amino acids. The sample comprised CD4+ T cells from PBMCs. The V and J genes are TRBV28 and TRBJ2-7, with 7 positions matching TRBD1. The clonotype originates from a human donor with Susac syndrome. CDR3 region: CAILSPGQRKQYF. CDR3 in DNA: TGTGCCATCCTATCCCCGGGACAGCGAAAGCAGTACTTC.